This passage covers 27 T cell receptor beta chains from one sample sequenced in a study of OX40 agonist ivuxolimab in advanced cancers. The data were produced by immunoSEQ multiplex PCR, yet TCRdb's version contains in-frame clones alone and is incomplete. The table lists around 77,000 clones, more than 80% of them singletons. The specimen was CD4+ or CD8+ T cells sorted from blood, collected in a trial of the OX40 agonist ivuxolimab. All receptors come from an adult with an advanced solid tumor such as melanoma, head and neck, liver or kidney cancer.

The chain employs TRBV7-9 and TRBJ1-1; TRBD1 matches 12 bases. Germline trimming cut 2 bases from V and 4 bases from J; bases unmatched to any gene: 11. Germline-derived CDR1 and CDR2 are SEHNR and FQNEAQ (reference sequence). The CDR3 length is 18 residues. CDR3 coding DNA: TGTGCCAGCAGCTTACCGATCCGGGACAGGGGGCGCAGCACTGAAGCTTTCTTT. Protein sequence: CASSLPIRDRGRSTEAFF.

This sequence joins TRBV11-3 and TRBJ2-5, with a weak D call TRBD1 (5 bases). Germline V CDR1 and CDR2: SGHNT, YENEEA. With 5 bases removed from V and 2 bases from J, the gap between germline ends came to 12 bases. This CDR3 spans 14 amino acids. CDR3 nucleotides: TGTGCCAGCAGCCTCTTGACAGTGCAAGAGACCCAGTACTTC. This codes for CASSLLTVQETQYF. The variable domain in full, completed from reference TRBV11-3 and TRBJ2-5, reads EAGVVQSPRYKIIEKKQPVAFWCNPISGHNTLYWYLQNLGQGPELLIRYENEEAVDDSQLPKDRFSAERLKGVDSTLKIQPAELGDSAVYLCASSLLTVQETQYFGPGTRLLVL.

This clone came up once. The V and J genes are TRBV5-1 and TRBJ2-3; 7 nucleotides align to TRBD2. The CDR3 extends over 16 amino acids. Germline V gives CDR1 SGHRS, CDR2 YFSETQ. The V gene end was trimmed by 4 bases and the J gene end by 1 base; junction bases not matched to a gene: 9. In DNA form, the CDR3 reads TGCGCCAGCAGCCAAGTGTGGGAGGGTGGCACAGATACGCAGTATTTT. It is translated as CASSQVWEGGTDTQYF.

This sequence joins TRBV10-3 and TRBJ1-1; weak D call: TRBD1 (6 bases). The V end lost 6 bases, the J end lost 2 bases, and 16 bases lay between the germline ends. The CDR3 covers 15 residues. Looked up from germline, CDR1 is ENHRY and CDR2 is SYGVKD. CDR3 sequence: CAIRAGQHENTEAFF. The CDR3, as DNA: TGTGCCATCAGAGCAGGACAGCATGAAAACACTGAAGCTTTCTTT.

This clone was seen a single time. The chain recombines TRBV2 with TRBJ2-7; D assignment may be TRBD1 or TRBD2 (6 bases each). The CDR3 length is 13 residues. The germline V and J ends were trimmed by 7 bases and 2 bases, with 12 bases remaining between them. The germline V gene has CDR1 SNHLY and CDR2 FYNNEI. Here the CDR3 reads CASTGGGPYEQYF. The CDR3 DNA reads as TGTGCCAGCACAGGTGGGGGGCCCTACGAGCAGTACTTC.

V is TRBV5-1 and J is TRBJ2-2; D is unclear. V dropped 2 bases and J dropped 5 bases, with 13 bases sitting between them. This CDR3 has 15 residues. CDR1 SGHRS and CDR2 YFSETQ come from the germline V gene. CDR3 DNA: TGCGCCAGCAGCTTAAGGACCGGATTAACCGGGGAGCTGTTTTTT. Translation: CASSLRTGLTGELFF.

V and J are TRBV10-3 and TRBJ2-7; D tentatively fits TRBD1 or TRBD2 (5 bases each). The CDR3 runs 13 residues. V was cut by 4 bases and J by 3 bases, with 10 bases left in between. CDR1 and CDR2 (germline): ENHRY, SYGVKD. The CDR3 here is CAISVRESYEQYF. The CDR3 nucleotides are TGTGCCATCAGTGTCAGGGAGAGCTACGAGCAGTACTTC.

This chain joins TRBV28 and TRBJ2-1; no definite D call. There are 12 residues in the CDR3. The germline V gene has CDR1 MDHEN and CDR2 SYDVKM. Trimming took off 5 bases at V and 3 bases at J, with 5 bases between the two ends. For the CDR3, the DNA is TGTGCCAGCAGTCAACTCTACAATGAGCAGTTCTTC. This sequence encodes CASSQLYNEQFF.

J is TRBJ2-1 and V is TRBV10-3, with 7 bases fitting TRBD2. After removal of 1 base from V and 9 bases from J, the junction contained 12 bases not matched to a gene. Germline V gives CDR1 ENHRY, CDR2 SYGVKD. This CDR3 has 16 residues. CDR3 loop: CAISELRDYSLGEQFF. The CDR3 DNA follows: TGTGCCATCAGTGAGTTACGGGACTACTCTCTCGGTGAGCAGTTCTTC.

The rearrangement uses TRBV21-1 and TRBJ2-1. TRBV21-1 has pseudogene status. The CDR3 has 15 amino acids. The CDR3 nucleotides read TGTGCCAGCAGCAAATGTGGGGGAGAGAACAATGAGCAGTTCTTC. Translated, it gives CASSKCGGENNEQFF.

V usage is TRBV4-3 and J usage is TRBJ1-2; TRBD1 aligns across 8 bases. CDR1 and CDR2 from the germline V gene are LGHNA and YSLEER. The trim removed 0 bases at V and 7 bases at J, leaving 7 bases unmatched. There are 15 residues in the CDR3. The CDR3 DNA follows: TGCGCCAGCAGCCAAGATGGACAGGGCCGTGGTGGCTACACCTTC. Its translation is CASSQDGQGRGGYTF.

The V call is TRBV7-8, the J call TRBJ2-5; maybe TRBD1 (5 bases). This CDR3 is 13 amino acids long. Trimming pared 1 base from V and 5 bases from J, leaving 8 bases between. The germline gives CDR1 SGHVS, CDR2 FQNEAQ. CDR3 in amino acids: CASSLERGETQYF. Here the CDR3 DNA reads TGTGCCAGCAGCTTAGAAAGGGGCGAGACCCAGTACTTC. Complete variable domain (other parts from reference TRBV7-8 and TRBJ2-5): GAGVSQSPRYKVAKRGQDVALRCDPISGHVSLFWYQQALGQGPEFLTYFQNEAQLDKSGLPSDRFFAERPEGSVSTLKIQRTQQEDSAVYLCASSLERGETQYFGPGTRLLVL.

This chain joins TRBV5-1 and TRBJ2-7; 8 bases fit TRBD1. This CDR3 comprises 14 residues. V shed 3 bases and J 2 bases; nucleotides not matched to a gene: 4. Germline CDR1 is SGHRS and CDR2 is YFSETQ. The CDR3 nucleotides read TGCGCCAGCAGCTCCAGGACAGGGACCTACGAGCAGTACTTC. Encoded protein: CASSSRTGTYEQYF.

The chain couples TRBV7-2 to TRBJ1-2; D is possibly TRBD1 (6 bases). Germline V gives CDR1 SGHTA, CDR2 FQGNSA. The CDR3 length is 15 residues. Trimming cost V 3 bases and J 0 bases, with 11 bases left between them. CDR3 amino acids: CASSFRPGANYGYTF. The CDR3 coding sequence is TGTGCCAGCAGCTTTAGGCCAGGGGCTAACTATGGCTACACCTTC.

This clone was observed once. This rearrangement joins TRBV15 to TRBJ2-7, with D perhaps matching TRBD1 or TRBD2 (6 bases each). This CDR3 has 15 amino acids. V was shortened by 0 bases and J by 7 bases, with 16 bases between the two germline ends. Germline V gene sequence: CDR1 LNHNV, CDR2 YYDKDF (reference sequence). CDR3 nucleotide sequence: TGTGCCACCAGCAGAGATCGTTTCCAGGGGAGGGAGCAGTACTTC. Its translation: CATSRDRFQGREQYF.

Points on this clone: Within the sample, other DNA sequences also encode this same CDR3. DNA for the CDR3: TGTGCCAGCAGCTTGGAGAGCGGGGCCAGAGGCATTCAGTACTTC. It is translated as CASSLESGARGIQYF. This chain links TRBV11-2 with TRBJ2-4; the match to TRBD2 covers 7 bases. Trimming took 3 bases from V and 9 from J; bases not matched to a gene: 11. Germline V gene data show CDR1 as SGHAT and CDR2 as FQNNGV. CDR3 length equals 15 residues.

The V call is TRBV5-8, the J call TRBJ2-7; D assignment may be TRBD1 or TRBD2 (5 bases each). The germline V and J ends were trimmed by 2 bases and 7 bases, with 19 bases remaining between them. This CDR3 region has 15 residues. Germline values: CDR1 SGHTS, CDR2 YDEGEE. Here the CDR3 reads CASSLEMAGTGEQYF. The CDR3 DNA is TGTGCCAGCAGCTTAGAGATGGCAGGGACGGGAGAGCAGTACTTC.

V gene TRBV19 combines with J gene TRBJ2-3; D assignment may be TRBD1 or TRBD2 (5 bases each). The CDR3 spans 17 residues. Germline CDR1 LNHDA, CDR2 SQIVND (reference sequence). Trimming cost V 0 bases and J 0 bases, with 13 bases left between them. The CDR3 loop is CASSIDLGTASTDTQYF. CDR3 nucleotides: TGTGCCAGTAGTATAGATCTTGGGACGGCGAGCACAGATACGCAGTATTTT.

V is TRBV29-1 and J is TRBJ1-2; the D gene is possibly TRBD1 (6 bases). This CDR3 region has 12 residues. Trimming removed 4 bases at V and 6 bases at J, with 12 bases between. Germline V gene lookup returns CDR1 SQVTM and CDR2 ANQGSEA. The CDR3 DNA follows: TGCAGCGTTGGTCCACAGGGTCATGGCTACACCTTC. Amino acid sequence: CSVGPQGHGYTF.

The CDR3 DNA follows: TGCAGTGCCCATGGGGCACACGAGCAGTACTTC. It codes for CSAHGAHEQYF. The genes are TRBV20-1 and TRBJ2-7; a weak D match, TRBD1 (5 bases). The V gene lost 6 bases and the J gene lost 5 bases, with 11 bases spanning the gap. Per the germline V gene, CDR1 is DFQATT and CDR2 is SNEGSKA (reference sequence). CDR3 length: 11 amino acids.

In DNA form, the CDR3 reads TGCGCCAGCAGCCAAGATAGAGGACAGGCGCACACTGAAGCTTTCTTT. Protein product: CASSQDRGQAHTEAFF. This chain connects TRBV4-1 to TRBJ1-1; 7 positions match TRBD1. Losses at the gene ends were 0 bases for V and 3 bases for J; bases not matched to a gene: 7. CDR1 is MGHRA, CDR2 YSYEKL, per germline. This CDR3 has 16 residues.

In its sample, this clone was seen a few times. The chain has TRBV28 and TRBJ2-5; 10 nucleotides match TRBD1. V gave up 4 bases and J gave up 3 bases; unmatched junction bases: 8. This CDR3 has 16 residues. The germline V gene has CDR1 MDHEN and CDR2 SYDVKM. CDR3 nucleotides: TGTGCCAGCAGTTACGGACAGGGGGTTAGAGAAGAGACCCAGTACTTC. This codes for CASSYGQGVREETQYF.

The CDR3 DNA reads TGTGCCAGCAGCGGTGGGGGGCGATACGAGCAGTACTTC. This encodes CASSGGGRYEQYF. J is TRBJ2-7 and V is TRBV28; D tentatively reads TRBD1 or TRBD2 (6 bases each). This CDR3 comprises 13 residues. CDR1 is MDHEN and CDR2 is SYDVKM in the germline V gene. Trimming stripped 6 bases from V and 4 bases from J, with 13 bases between. The variable domain in full, with the rest retrieved from reference TRBV28 and TRBJ2-7, is DVKVTQSSRYLVKRTGEKVFLECVQDMDHENMFWYRQDPGLGLRLIYFSYDVKMKEKGDIPEGYSVSREKKERFSLILESASTNQTSMYLCASSGGGRYEQYFGPGTRLTVT.

This chain uses TRBV7-7 with TRBJ2-3; TRBD2 agrees at 9 bases. The CDR3 consists of 15 residues. Germline V gene lookup returns CDR1 SSHAT and CDR2 FNYEAQ (reference sequence). The CDR3 is CASQPLAGATDTQYF. The CDR3 DNA is TGTGCTAGCCAGCCCTTAGCGGGAGCTACAGATACGCAGTATTTT. Combining the CDR3 with reference TRBV7-7 and TRBJ2-3 gives the whole variable domain GAGVSQSPRYKVTKRGQDVTLRCDPISSHATLYWYQQALGQGPEFLTYFNYEAQPDKSGLPSDRFSAERPEGSISTLTIQRTEQRDSAMYRCASQPLAGATDTQYFGPGTRLTVL.

The chain recombines TRBV19 with TRBJ2-7, with 7 bases fitting TRBD1. V shed 5 bases and J 5 bases; nucleotides not matched to a gene: 12. Per the germline V gene, CDR1 is LNHDA and CDR2 is SQIVND (reference sequence). CDR3 length: 15 residues. CDR3 protein: CASSRAPDRVNEQYF. CDR3 sequence (DNA): TGTGCCAGTAGTCGTGCCCCCGACAGGGTCAACGAGCAGTACTTC.

The chain employs TRBV11-3 and TRBJ2-1; no definite D call. In germline, CDR1 is SGHNT, CDR2 YENEEA. V shed 3 bases and J shed 7 bases, with 16 bases lying between them. The CDR3 extends over 15 amino acids. CDR3 nucleotides: TGTGCCAGCAGCTTGTTCACTACCAACAGAAATGAGCAGTTCTTC. This translates into CASSLFTTNRNEQFF.

This chain joins TRBV6-4 and TRBJ1-1, with a tentative D call TRBD1 (5 bases). Germline CDR1 and CDR2: MRHNA and SNTAGT. V was clipped by 2 bases and J by 2 bases, with 9 bases between them. The CDR3 spans 14 residues. CDR3 in amino acids: CASSDGGANTEAFF. In DNA form, the CDR3 reads TGTGCCAGCAGTGACGGGGGAGCAAACACTGAAGCTTTCTTT.